This is a list of T cell receptor beta chains from one sample in a study of cytomegalovirus exposure and HLA in healthy donors. The assay was immunoSEQ multiplex PCR, and TCRdb's table has in-frame clones only and misses some. Found here are about 92,000 clones, around 70% of them singletons; the top ten hold roughly 2.8%. Source material: PBMCs. The receptors were sampled from a man aged 45-65 years in good health and CMV-seronegative. The CDR3 runs from the conserved cysteine through the conserved F or W. A D gene is named only where the DNA matches it firmly. Size is stated for part of the rows, as once, few or many counts, or as a class when the clone is expanded.

d_gene,j_gene,v_gene,abundance,len,CDR3aa,CDR3nt
TRBD1,TRBJ2-5,TRBV5-1,.,14,CASSPGQGGETQYF,TGCGCCAGCAGCCCCGGACAGGGCGGGGAGACCCAGTACTTC
TRBD1,TRBJ1-5,TRBV5-4,few,14,CASSPGQGIQPQHF,TGTGCCAGCAGCCCGGGACAGGGGATTCAGCCCCAGCATTTT
.,TRBJ2-3,TRBV7-2,.,14,CASSPSRALVTQYF,TGTGCCAGCAGCCCTTCTCGCGCTTTGGTTACGCAGTATTTT
.,TRBJ2-5,TRBV5-1,few,15,CASSRGPVSQETQYF,TGCGCCAGCAGCCGAGGCCCGGTCTCCCAAGAGACCCAGTACTTC
TRBD1,TRBJ2-1,TRBV9,.,16,CASSSSGRGLYNEQFF,TGTGCCAGCAGCTCCTCGGGCAGGGGGCTCTACAATGAGCAGTTCTTC
TRBD1,TRBJ1-1,TRBV27,.,15,CASSLLGGEGTEAFF,TGTGCCAGCAGTTTATTAGGGGGCGAGGGCACTGAAGCTTTCTTT
.,TRBJ1-4,TRBV6-1,few,12,CASTFYQEKLFF,TGTGCCAGCACCTTTTATCAGGAAAAACTGTTTTTT
TRBD1,TRBJ1-4,TRBV5-4,.,17,CASSRQGAVATNEKLFF,TGTGCCAGCAGTAGACAGGGGGCGGTTGCAACTAATGAAAAACTGTTTTTT
TRBD1,TRBJ1-5,TRBV5-6,.,16,CASSLHPGQGNQPQHF,TGTGCCAGCAGCCTTCATCCGGGACAGGGGAATCAGCCCCAGCATTTT
.,TRBJ2-3,TRBV5-6,.,13,CASRRGSTDTQYF,TGTGCCAGCAGGCGAGGGTCCACAGATACGCAGTATTTT
TRBD1,TRBJ2-3,TRBV7-2,.,13,CASSLGGADTQYF,TGTGCCAGCAGCCTAGGGGGCGCAGATACGCAGTATTTT
TRBD1,TRBJ2-7,TRBV27,few,16,CASSSVPGQGADEQYF,TGTGCCAGCAGTTCCGTACCGGGACAGGGGGCGGATGAGCAGTACTTC
.,TRBJ1-5,TRBV30,.,15,CAWSGGRGSNQPQHF,TGTGCCTGGAGTGGAGGGCGCGGTAGCAATCAGCCCCAGCATTTT
.,TRBJ2-1,TRBV11-3,.,12,CASSPGSGAQFF,TGTGCCAGCAGCCCAGGGTCAGGCGCGCAGTTCTTC
TRBD1,TRBJ1-5,TRBV19,few,14,CASSFGQGNQPQHF,TGTGCCAGTAGTTTTGGACAGGGCAATCAGCCCCAGCATTTT
TRBD1,TRBJ2-5,TRBV11-2,.,15,CASSLGQGAAKTQYF,TGTGCCAGCAGCTTGGGACAGGGGGCCGCGAAGACCCAGTACTTC
.,TRBJ1-1,TRBV6-1,.,14,CASSEYREGAEAFF,TGTGCCAGCAGTGAGTACAGGGAAGGGGCTGAAGCTTTCTTT
TRBD2,TRBJ2-1,TRBV30,.,15,CVWRLLAGGGGEQFF,TGTGTCTGGAGGTTACTAGCGGGAGGAGGAGGTGAGCAGTTCTTC
.,TRBJ2-3,TRBV5-1,.,17,CASSLGLLAASTDTQYF,TGCGCCAGCAGCTTGGGGCTATTAGCGGCTAGCACAGATACGCAGTATTTT
.,TRBJ2-3,TRBV7-9,few,11,CASSFQNTQYF,TGTGCCAGCAGCTTTCAGAATACGCAGTATTTT
TRBD2,TRBJ2-1,TRBV5-6,.,17,CASSFSPGLRRNNEQFF,TGTGCCAGCAGCTTCTCCCCGGGACTAAGGAGGAACAATGAGCAGTTCTTC
TRBD1,TRBJ2-2,TRBV29-1,few,13,CSVIRGYTGELFF,TGCAGCGTTATCAGGGGGTACACCGGGGAGCTGTTTTTT
.,TRBJ1-3,TRBV6-1,few,13,CARDTGSGNTIYF,TGTGCCAGGGATACAGGTAGTGGAAACACCATATATTTT
.,TRBJ1-2,TRBV7-2,once,14,CASTLGVAASGYTF,TGTGCCAGCACCCTAGGGGTGGCCGCGTCTGGCTACACCTTC
TRBD2,TRBJ2-7,TRBV5-1,.,15,CASSLAASGGREQYF,TGCGCCAGCAGCTTGGCGGCTAGCGGGGGGCGAGAGCAGTACTTC
.,TRBJ2-5,TRBV4-2,.,16,CASSQGSAAAQETQYF,TGTGCCAGCAGCCAAGGGTCTGCGGCGGCGCAAGAGACCCAGTACTTC
.,TRBJ1-1,TRBV5-1,.,14,CASSLETGPTEAFF,TGCGCCAGCAGCTTGGAAACAGGGCCGACTGAAGCTTTCTTT
TRBD1,TRBJ2-7,TRBV7-2,.,13,CASSVRQGGEQYF,TGTGCCAGCAGCGTTAGACAGGGGGGCGAGCAGTACTTC
.,TRBJ1-4,TRBV9,few,13,CASSRPSMEKLFF,TGTGCCAGCAGCCGACCAAGCATGGAGAAACTGTTTTTT
.,TRBJ1-1,TRBV7-2,.,15,CASSLGYRVDTEAFF,TGTGCCAGCAGCTTAGGCTACAGGGTAGACACTGAAGCTTTCTTT
.,TRBJ1-6,TRBV4-3,.,14,CASSQGPPGLALHF,TGCGCCAGCAGCCAAGGCCCCCCCGGGTTGGCCCTCCACTTT
.,TRBJ1-2,TRBV19,.,15,CASSIGQAMGYGYTF,TGTGCCAGTAGTATAGGACAGGCGATGGGTTATGGCTACACCTTC
.,TRBJ1-1,TRBV7-3,.,12,CASSVPGTEAFF,TGTGCCAGCAGCGTGCCCGGCACTGAAGCTTTCTTT
.,TRBJ2-4,TRBV27,.,15,CASSLEGRTKNIQYF,TGTGCCAGCAGTCTAGAGGGCCGGACCAAAAACATTCAGTACTTC
.,TRBJ2-1,TRBV7-9,once,14,CASSHRQRRNEQFF,TGTGCCAGCAGCCACAGACAGAGAAGAAATGAGCAGTTCTTC
.,TRBJ1-4,TRBV4-2,.,16,CASSQLGTGTGEKLFF,TGTGCCAGCAGCCAACTGGGAACAGGGACGGGTGAAAAACTGTTTTTT
TRBD2,TRBJ2-3,TRBV6-6,.,16,CASSYDTSGGTDTQYF,TGTGCCAGCAGTTACGATACTAGCGGGGGGACAGATACGCAGTATTTT
.,TRBJ1-1,TRBV5-1,once,15,CASSPAGGMNTEAFF,TGCGCCAGCAGCCCGGCGGGGGGTATGAACACTGAAGCTTTCTTT
.,TRBJ2-2,TRBV5-7,.,13,CASSPARARELFF,TGTGCCAGCAGCCCGGCCCGAGCGAGGGAGCTGTTTTTT
TRBD2,TRBJ2-5,TRBV9,.,15,CASSPRWGGQETQYF,TGTGCCAGCAGCCCCCGGTGGGGGGGGCAAGAGACCCAGTACTTC
TRBD1,TRBJ2-5,TRBV29-1,.,14,CSAERDREVETQYF,TGCAGCGCCGAACGGGACAGGGAGGTGGAGACCCAGTACTTC
TRBD1,TRBJ2-3,TRBV5-1,once,17,CASSLAQRQGFTDTQYF,TGCGCCAGCAGCTTGGCCCAACGACAGGGGTTCACAGATACGCAGTATTTT
.,TRBJ2-1,TRBV15,.,13,CATSTRQNNEQFF,TGTGCCACCAGCACCCGACAGAACAATGAGCAGTTCTTC
.,TRBJ2-1,TRBV27,.,17,CASRLRTDPSSYNEQFF,TGTGCCAGCAGGCTGCGGACAGATCCAAGCTCCTACAATGAGCAGTTCTTC
TRBD2,TRBJ2-5,TRBV7-9,.,16,CASSSGLAGVQETQYF,TGTGCCAGCAGCTCCGGACTAGCGGGAGTCCAAGAGACCCAGTACTTC
.,TRBJ1-1,TRBV5-6,.,16,CASSSTTRDRRPEAFF,TGTGCCAGCAGCTCGACGACTAGGGACCGTCGACCTGAAGCTTTCTTT
TRBD1,TRBJ1-1,TRBV6-5,.,15,CASSPIGQGAVEAFF,TGTGCCAGCAGTCCCATCGGACAGGGGGCGGTTGAAGCTTTCTTT
TRBD1,TRBJ2-3,TRBV4-1,.,14,CASSLTGTSGGQYF,TGCGCCAGCAGCCTAACCGGGACCTCAGGGGGGCAGTATTTT
TRBD2,TRBJ2-1,TRBV5-1,.,14,CASSGGTTYNEQFF,TGCGCCAGCAGCGGAGGGACTACCTACAATGAGCAGTTCTTC
.,TRBJ2-1,TRBV2,few,13,CASSRQGRDEQFF,TGTGCCAGCAGTCGGCAGGGGAGAGATGAGCAGTTCTTC
.,TRBJ2-7,TRBV7-2,.,12,CASSAQGYEQYF,TGTGCCAGCAGCGCTCAGGGGTACGAGCAGTACTTC
.,TRBJ2-1,TRBV5-4,few,14,CASSPAGVSSEQFF,TGTGCCAGCAGCCCCGCAGGGGTATCCAGTGAGCAGTTCTTC
TRBD2,TRBJ2-5,TRBV19,.,17,CASRPHPGLAGVETQYF,TGTGCCAGTAGGCCTCACCCGGGACTAGCGGGAGTAGAGACCCAGTACTTC
.,TRBJ2-1,TRBV12-5,few,12,CASALTRGEQFF,TGTGCTAGTGCCCTAACTAGGGGGGAGCAGTTCTTC
.,TRBJ1-3,TRBV19,.,15,CASSIGHQSGNTIYF,TGTGCCAGTAGTATAGGGCACCAGTCTGGAAACACCATATATTTT